A selection of T cell receptor beta chains follows, all from one sample in a study of blood T cell repertoires in COVID-19. Sequencing used immunoSEQ multiplex PCR; TCRdb keeps in-frame clones, though not all of them. Of fewer than 350,000 clones in the sample, approximately 81% were seen once. The sequenced material came from PBMCs or T cells enriched from blood (not recorded which). The source of these receptors is a woman between 45 and 65 years old who had recovered from COVID-19. Both conserved end residues are part of each CDR3. D genes are given only for firm matches. Clone sizes are given selectively: once, few, many, or a class where the clone is expanded.

.	TRBV4-2	.	TRBJ2-3	16	CASSQDLATRTDTQYF	TGTGCCAGCAGCCAAGATTTAGCCACTAGGACAGATACGCAGTATTTT
.	TRBV5-4	.	TRBJ1-1	15	CASSLPGAMNTEAFF	TGTGCCAGCAGCTTGCCAGGGGCCATGAACACTGAAGCTTTCTTT
TRBD2	TRBV10-1	few	TRBJ2-3	16	CASSERLAGAGDTQYF	TGCGCCAGCAGTGAACGACTAGCGGGGGCCGGAGATACGCAGTATTTT
TRBD2	TRBV5-1	.	TRBJ2-2	16	CASSQTSGVATGELFF	TGCGCCAGCAGCCAGACTAGCGGGGTGGCTACCGGGGAGCTGTTTTTT
TRBD1	TRBV19	.	TRBJ1-4	16	CASKRLRGQGDEKLFF	TGTGCCAGTAAGAGGCTCAGGGGGCAGGGAGATGAAAAACTGTTTTTT
.	TRBV2	.	TRBJ1-5	14	CASSGGRVGQPQHF	TGTGCCAGCAGTGGTGGCAGGGTGGGTCAGCCCCAGCATTTT
.	TRBV19	.	TRBJ2-2	13	CASRAKNTGELFF	TGTGCCAGTAGGGCCAAAAACACCGGGGAGCTGTTTTTT
.	TRBV4-2	.	TRBJ1-2	18	CASSQEIDGRRETWGYTF	TGTGCCAGCAGCCAAGAAATAGATGGTCGGAGGGAAACGTGGGGCTACACCTTC
TRBD2	TRBV2	many	TRBJ2-7	15	CASRARLANSYEQYF	TGTGCCAGCAGGGCCCGACTAGCGAACTCCTACGAGCAGTACTTC
.	TRBV10-3	few	TRBJ2-3	14	CAISESAGTDTQYF	TGTGCCATCAGTGAGTCGGCAGGCACAGATACGCAGTATTTT
TRBD1	TRBV29-1	.	TRBJ1-4	12	CSVGQINEKLFF	TGCAGCGTGGGACAGATTAATGAAAAACTGTTTTTT
.	TRBV7-9	.	TRBJ1-1	14	CASSLDLRWTEAFF	TGTGCCAGCAGCTTAGATTTGAGGTGGACTGAAGCTTTCTTT
.	TRBV6-5	.	TRBJ2-6	15	CASSSTQTGANVLTF	TGTGCCAGCAGCTCAACACAAACTGGGGCCAACGTCCTGACTTTC
.	TRBV27	.	TRBJ2-7	16	CASSYIPPSSEYEQYF	TGTGCCAGCAGCTACATCCCCCCTAGTTCTGAGTACGAGCAGTACTTC
.	TRBV7-9	.	TRBJ2-7	15	CASSLVQGIAYEQYF	TGTGCCAGCAGCTTAGTCCAGGGCATTGCCTACGAGCAGTACTTC
.	TRBV6-2/TRBV6-3	.	TRBJ1-5	16	CASSYSPGWSNQPQHF	TGTGCCAGCAGTTACTCTCCAGGTTGGAGCAATCAGCCCCAGCATTTT
TRBD1	TRBV4-1	.	TRBJ2-7	15	CASSPRSGQYYEQYF	TGCGCCAGCAGCCCTAGATCGGGACAGTACTACGAGCAGTACTTC
.	TRBV29-1	.	TRBJ2-3	16	CSVEVFTGALVGTQYF	TGCAGCGTTGAAGTTTTCACAGGTGCCTTGGTAGGTACGCAGTATTTT
TRBD1	TRBV19	.	TRBJ2-7	14	CASSGTGNSYEQYF	TGTGCCAGTAGTGGGACAGGGAACTCCTACGAGCAGTACTTC
.	TRBV6-5	.	TRBJ2-2	14	CASSYNRNTGELFF	TGTGCCAGCAGTTACAATAGGAACACCGGGGAGCTGTTTTTT
TRBD1	TRBV28	.	TRBJ2-7	16	CASKSGTAVRRNEQYF	TGTGCCAGCAAGTCAGGGACAGCGGTCCGCAGGAACGAGCAGTACTTC
TRBD1	TRBV30	.	TRBJ2-2	18	CAWSASGTGVGKSGELFF	TGTGCCTGGAGCGCCTCCGGGACAGGGGTGGGGAAATCCGGGGAGCTGTTTTTT
.	TRBV12-3/TRBV12-4	.	TRBJ1-6	11	CASRADSPLHF	TGTGCCAGCAGGGCGGATTCACCCCTCCACTTT
.	TRBV7-8	.	TRBJ2-7	14	CASSFDRPNYEQYF	TGTGCCAGCAGCTTCGACAGGCCGAACTACGAGCAGTACTTC
.	TRBV7-8	once	TRBJ2-2	19	CASSLSRWSPGVGTGELFF	TGTGCCAGCAGCTTATCCCGGTGGTCCCCAGGGGTAGGAACCGGGGAGCTGTTTTTT
.	TRBV30	.	TRBJ2-3	13	CAWSLSSGNTQYF	TGTGCCTGGAGTCTGAGTAGCGGAAATACGCAGTATTTT
TRBD2	TRBV28	many	TRBJ2-7	15	CASSLSGGNAYEQYF	TGTGCCAGCAGTTTAAGCGGGGGTAACGCCTACGAGCAGTACTTC
TRBD1	TRBV5-1	.	TRBJ2-3	14	CASSGTGVSDTQYF	TGCGCCAGCAGCGGGACAGGGGTATCAGATACGCAGTATTTT
.	TRBV7-2	.	TRBJ1-1	15	CASSLVAGSNTEAFF	TGTGCCAGCAGCTTAGTGGCGGGTTCCAACACTGAAGCTTTCTTT
.	TRBV27	.	TRBJ1-2	12	CASSLGGAGYTF	TGTGCCAGCAGTTTAGGTGGGGCTGGCTACACCTTC
.	TRBV7-2	.	TRBJ1-1	15	CASSLGVQMNTEAFF	TGTGCCAGCAGCTTAGGTGTACAGATGAACACTGAAGCTTTCTTT
TRBD2	TRBV19	.	TRBJ2-2	15	CASRVTSGSIGELFF	TGTGCCAGTAGGGTAACTAGCGGGAGCATCGGGGAGCTGTTTTTT
.	TRBV7-9	.	TRBJ2-3	14	CASSRVGGSDTQYF	TGTGCCAGCAGCCGAGTGGGAGGCTCAGATACGCAGTATTTT
.	TRBV6-2/TRBV6-3	many	TRBJ2-7	14	CASSYWAGPVEQYF	TGTGCCAGCAGTTATTGGGCAGGGCCGGTCGAGCAGTACTTC
.	TRBV30	.	TRBJ1-6	20	CAWSVYAGWQLSSYNSPLHF	TGTGCCTGGAGTGTATATGCGGGGTGGCAGCTCAGCTCCTATAATTCACCCCTCCACTTT
.	TRBV7-9	.	TRBJ1-1	13	CASSAGARAEAFF	TGTGCCAGCAGCGCAGGGGCTCGAGCTGAAGCTTTCTTT
.	TRBV18	.	TRBJ1-4	13	CASSTALNEKLFF	TGTGCCAGCTCGACAGCCCTTAATGAAAAACTGTTTTTT
.	TRBV24-1	.	TRBJ2-2	13	CATFSGNTGELFF	TGTGCCACCTTTAGCGGCAACACCGGGGAGCTGTTTTTT
TRBD2	TRBV7-9	.	TRBJ2-3	15	CASRAAGVGADTQYF	TGTGCCAGCAGGGCAGCGGGAGTAGGGGCAGATACGCAGTATTTT
.	TRBV7-2	few	TRBJ2-1	17	CASSPVGQYGEYNEQFF	TGTGCCAGCAGCCCCGTAGGACAGTACGGGGAATACAATGAGCAGTTCTTC
TRBD1	TRBV12-5	few	TRBJ1-1	17	CASGNKPGQAMNTEAFF	TGTGCTAGTGGTAATAAACCGGGACAGGCCATGAACACTGAAGCTTTCTTT
TRBD1	TRBV7-9	.	TRBJ1-1	14	CASHSDREYTEAFF	TGTGCCAGCCACTCGGACAGGGAATACACTGAAGCTTTCTTT
.	TRBV5-1	.	TRBJ2-3	14	CASSLERSTDTQYF	TGCGCCAGCAGCTTGGAACGGAGCACAGATACGCAGTATTTT
TRBD2	TRBV7-9	.	TRBJ2-7	16	CASSRTSGRPSYEQYF	TGTGCCAGCAGTCGGACTAGCGGGAGGCCCTCCTACGAGCAGTACTTC
TRBD1	TRBV6-5	.	TRBJ1-5	13	CASRGQDYQPQHF	TGTGCCAGCAGGGGACAGGACTATCAGCCCCAGCATTTT
.	TRBV27	.	TRBJ2-7	16	CASSFGATAGAYEQYF	TGTGCCAGCAGTTTTGGGGCGACGGCAGGAGCCTACGAGCAGTACTTC
.	TRBV28	.	TRBJ1-2	14	CASSLRDRFYGYTF	TGTGCCAGCAGTTTACGCGACAGGTTCTATGGCTACACCTTC
.	TRBV9	.	TRBJ1-3	13	CASSGALGNTIYF	TGTGCCAGCAGCGGGGCGCTCGGAAACACCATATATTTT
TRBD1	TRBV5-1	.	TRBJ2-5	15	CASSLADRAQETQYF	TGCGCCAGCAGCTTGGCGGACAGGGCGCAAGAGACCCAGTACTTC
.	TRBV4-2	.	TRBJ1-1	15	CASSLPRQEDTEAFF	TGTGCCAGCAGCCTCCCGCGTCAGGAGGACACTGAAGCTTTCTTT
TRBD2	TRBV5-6	.	TRBJ2-7	13	CASSYPTGGEQYF	TGTGCCAGCAGCTATCCGACGGGGGGCGAGCAGTACTTC
TRBD1	TRBV12-5	.	TRBJ1-2	15	CASGLVPGQGYGYTF	TGTGCTAGTGGTTTGGTACCGGGACAGGGGTATGGCTACACCTTC
.	TRBV23-1	.	TRBJ2-6	18	CASSQSPSLRPGANVLTF	TGCGCCAGCAGTCAATCGCCTAGTCTTCGCCCTGGGGCCAACGTCCTGACTTTC
TRBD1	TRBV7-3	.	TRBJ1-6	14	CASGPGGPNSPLHF	TGTGCCAGCGGACCAGGGGGACCCAATTCACCCCTCCACTTT